This TCR beta chain emerged from a study of T cell repertoires in cytomegalovirus infection. TCRdb reanalysed the reads using MiXCR and keeps one entry per CDR3 protein. The repertoire holds around 350,000 distinct CDR3 sequences, roughly 20% seen once, with 8.7% in the top ten. The V gene's germline CDR1 is SGHTA and CDR2 FQGNSA. The CDR3 contains 13 residues. V was clipped by 2 bases and J by 5 bases, with 9 bases between them. The genes are TRBV7-2 and TRBJ2-5; D ambiguous. The sample consisted of PBMCs. This TCR was recovered from a human donor in good health (CMV status not recorded). Some clones in this sample may be carry-over from other donors' samples. The CDR3 DNA follows: TGTGCCAGCAGCTTAATAAGTGAGGAGACCCAGTACTTC. It encodes CASSLISEETQYF.